Listed below are T cell receptor beta chains from one sample, sequenced in a study of identical twins. TCRdb analysed the 5' RACE reads with MiXCR anew, one entry per CDR3 protein. The data show 1.5 million or so distinct CDR3 sequences, with more than 30% seen just once and about 0.27% held by the top ten. The specimen was cord blood. These receptors were taken from a newborn girl in good health. CDR3s include the opening cysteine and the closing phenylalanine or tryptophan. Fields, in order: clone size, V gene, D gene, J gene, CDR3 DNA, CDR3 protein. A D gene is named only where the DNA matches it firmly. Expanded clones are given a class, and other clones once, few, many or no size at all.

clone size: once
V gene: TRBV5-1
D gene: NA
J gene: TRBJ1-1
CDR3 DNA: TGCGCCAGCAGCCAGAGGGTTTTATCCCCTAACACTGAAGCTTTCTTT
CDR3 protein: CASSQRVLSPNTEAFF

clone size: few
V gene: TRBV7-2
D gene: NA
J gene: TRBJ2-6
CDR3 DNA: TGTGCCAGCAGCTATCGGAGCTCTGGGGCCAACGTCCTGACTTTC
CDR3 protein: CASSYRSSGANVLTF

clone size: NA
V gene: TRBV27
D gene: NA
J gene: TRBJ1-1
CDR3 DNA: TGTGCCAGCAGCCTCTCCGACAGCACTGAAGCTTTCTTT
CDR3 protein: CASSLSDSTEAFF

clone size: NA
V gene: TRBV2
D gene: TRBD2
J gene: TRBJ2-1
CDR3 DNA: TGTGCCAGCTCCCTGAGACTAGCGTTTAATGAGCAGTTCTTC
CDR3 protein: CASSLRLAFNEQFF

clone size: few
V gene: TRBV7-9
D gene: NA
J gene: TRBJ1-1
CDR3 DNA: TGTGCCAGCAGCCGCGGGGAGTCAGCTTTCTTT
CDR3 protein: CASSRGESAFF

clone size: NA
V gene: TRBV6-2/TRBV6-3
D gene: NA
J gene: TRBJ1-5
CDR3 DNA: TGTGCCAGCAGGATAACCGGGGCGATAAGTCGCAATCAGCCCCAGCATTTT
CDR3 protein: CASRITGAISRNQPQHF

clone size: NA
V gene: TRBV3-1
D gene: TRBD2
J gene: TRBJ2-7
CDR3 DNA: TGTGCCAGCAGTCCTTATACGCCGGGACTAGCGGGGGCCTACAATGAGCAGTACTTC
CDR3 protein: CASSPYTPGLAGAYNEQYF

clone size: NA
V gene: TRBV11-2
D gene: TRBD2
J gene: TRBJ2-1
CDR3 DNA: TGTGCCAGCAGCCTAGGTCCGGGACTAGCCTACAATGAGGAGTTCTTC
CDR3 protein: CASSLGPGLAYNEEFF

clone size: few
V gene: TRBV4-1
D gene: TRBD2
J gene: TRBJ2-2
CDR3 DNA: TGCGCCAGCAGCCACCTCGGACTAGCCGGGAACACCGGGGAGCTGTTTTTT
CDR3 protein: CASSHLGLAGNTGELFF

clone size: few
V gene: TRBV5-1
D gene: TRBD2
J gene: TRBJ2-1
CDR3 DNA: TGCGCCAGCAGCTTCATAGCGGGAGGGTACAATGAGCAGTTCTTC
CDR3 protein: CASSFIAGGYNEQFF

clone size: NA
V gene: TRBV30
D gene: NA
J gene: TRBJ2-1
CDR3 DNA: TGTGCCTGGAGTGTTGGGACATCACACCGGTTCTTC
CDR3 protein: CAWSVGTSHRFF

clone size: NA
V gene: TRBV7-6
D gene: TRBD2
J gene: TRBJ2-1
CDR3 DNA: TGTGCCAGCAGCACTAGGACTAGCGGGAGGGCTCGACCTAACAATGAGCAGTTCTTC
CDR3 protein: CASSTRTSGRARPNNEQFF

clone size: many
V gene: TRBV12-3/TRBV12-4
D gene: NA
J gene: TRBJ2-3
CDR3 DNA: TGTGCCAGCAGTTTGCCGGGATGGGGCACAGATACGCAGTATTTT
CDR3 protein: CASSLPGWGTDTQYF

clone size: NA
V gene: TRBV30
D gene: TRBD2
J gene: TRBJ2-1
CDR3 DNA: TGTGCCTGGAGTCTTTATAGCGGGGGGGCGAATGAGCAGTTCTTC
CDR3 protein: CAWSLYSGGANEQFF

clone size: NA
V gene: TRBV29-1
D gene: NA
J gene: TRBJ2-7
CDR3 DNA: TGCAGCGTTGGGGAGTGGGGCCAGGGGTACGAGCAGTACTTC
CDR3 protein: CSVGEWGQGYEQYF

clone size: few
V gene: TRBV20-1
D gene: NA
J gene: TRBJ2-7
CDR3 DNA: TGCAGTGCTAGAGGGCGGAACTCCTACGAGCAGTACTTC
CDR3 protein: CSARGRNSYEQYF

clone size: NA
V gene: TRBV12-3/TRBV12-4
D gene: NA
J gene: TRBJ1-4
CDR3 DNA: TGTGCCAGCAGTCCCCGATGGGGTGAAAAACTGTTTTTT
CDR3 protein: CASSPRWGEKLFF

clone size: NA
V gene: TRBV2
D gene: NA
J gene: TRBJ2-2
CDR3 DNA: TGTGCCAGCAGCCCCTCCTTGCGAACCGGGGAGCTGTTTTTT
CDR3 protein: CASSPSLRTGELFF

clone size: few
V gene: TRBV10-3
D gene: NA
J gene: TRBJ2-1
CDR3 DNA: TGTGCCATCAGGTCACCCAGTTACAATGAGCAGTTCTTC
CDR3 protein: CAIRSPSYNEQFF

clone size: once
V gene: TRBV7-2
D gene: NA
J gene: TRBJ1-2
CDR3 DNA: TGTGCCAGCAGCTTAGAGTGGGGGTCGTATGGCTACACCTTC
CDR3 protein: CASSLEWGSYGYTF

clone size: once
V gene: TRBV7-6
D gene: TRBD1
J gene: TRBJ2-7
CDR3 DNA: TGTGCCAGCAGCGGACAGGGGGCCCCCACCTACGAGCAGTACTTC
CDR3 protein: CASSGQGAPTYEQYF

clone size: NA
V gene: TRBV20-1
D gene: NA
J gene: TRBJ1-4
CDR3 DNA: TGCAGTGCTAGGCTCGGGGCCCGGGGTAATGAAAAACTGTTTTTT
CDR3 protein: CSARLGARGNEKLFF

clone size: few
V gene: TRBV15
D gene: NA
J gene: TRBJ1-4
CDR3 DNA: TGTGCCACCAGCAGACACAATGCAATTGAGGGTGAAAAACTGTTTTTT
CDR3 protein: CATSRHNAIEGEKLFF

clone size: NA
V gene: TRBV6-1
D gene: NA
J gene: TRBJ2-1
CDR3 DNA: TGTGCCAGCAGTGTACTAGGCGATTACAATGAGCAGTTCTTC
CDR3 protein: CASSVLGDYNEQFF

clone size: NA
V gene: TRBV7-2
D gene: NA
J gene: TRBJ1-1
CDR3 DNA: TGTGTCAGCAGCTCTTACAGGAACACTGAAGCTTTCTTT
CDR3 protein: CVSSSYRNTEAFF